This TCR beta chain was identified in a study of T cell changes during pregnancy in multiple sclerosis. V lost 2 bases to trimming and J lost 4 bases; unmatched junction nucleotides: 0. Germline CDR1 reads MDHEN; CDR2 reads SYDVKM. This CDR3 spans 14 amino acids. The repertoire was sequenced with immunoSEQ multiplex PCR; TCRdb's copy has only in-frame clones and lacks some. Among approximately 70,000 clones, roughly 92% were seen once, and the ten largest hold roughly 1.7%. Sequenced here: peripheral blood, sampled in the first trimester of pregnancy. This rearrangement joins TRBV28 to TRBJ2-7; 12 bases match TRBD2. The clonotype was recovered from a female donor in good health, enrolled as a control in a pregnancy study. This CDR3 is CASSLGLAGYEQYF. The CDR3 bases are TGTGCCAGCAGTTTAGGACTAGCGGGATACGAGCAGTACTTC.